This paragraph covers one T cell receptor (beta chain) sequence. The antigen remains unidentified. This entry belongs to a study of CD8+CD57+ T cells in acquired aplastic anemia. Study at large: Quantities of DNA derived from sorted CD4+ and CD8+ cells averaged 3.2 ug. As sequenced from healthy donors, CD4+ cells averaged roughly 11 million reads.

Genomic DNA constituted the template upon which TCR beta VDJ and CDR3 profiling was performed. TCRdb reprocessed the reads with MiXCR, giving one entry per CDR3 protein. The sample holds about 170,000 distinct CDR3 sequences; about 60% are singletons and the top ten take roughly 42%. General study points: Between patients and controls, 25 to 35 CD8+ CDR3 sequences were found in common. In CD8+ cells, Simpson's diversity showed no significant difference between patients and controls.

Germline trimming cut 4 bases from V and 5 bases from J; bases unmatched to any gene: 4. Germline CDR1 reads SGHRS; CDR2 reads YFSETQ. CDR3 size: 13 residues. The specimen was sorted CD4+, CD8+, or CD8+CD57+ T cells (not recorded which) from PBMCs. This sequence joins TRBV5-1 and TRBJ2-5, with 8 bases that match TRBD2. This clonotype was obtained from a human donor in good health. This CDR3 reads CASSAGGVETQYF. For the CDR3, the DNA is TGCGCCAGCAGCGCGGGAGGTGTGGAGACCCAGTACTTC.